The subject of this entry is one TCR beta chain. The antigen it binds to is not known. No much larger clone is present one base from it, and per-base qualities are unavailable. For repertoire sequencing, the TCR beta CDR3 regions were amplified from RNA transcripts. HTBI primers and the Qiagen OneStep RT-PCR kit were used in a first-round RT-PCR, which was followed by a second-round multiplex PCR, size selection and purification. Libraries were sequenced on an Illumina HiSeq2000 using paired-end 100 bp reads. Turning to the authors' computational methods: SOAPnuke was used to process the reads, throwing out any read that had adapters, had uncalled bases, had a mean Phred below 15, or lacked an exact constant-primer or identifier match. COPE v1.2.5 was used to merge high-quality paired reads. Each unique nucleotide sequence was treated as a clonotype, and MiTCR v1.1 was used to align the clonotypes to the IMGT TRB V, D and J references. Analysis was restricted to V-J combinations with a frequency above 0.0001, which covered 98% to 99.2% of repertoires. For each V-J combination, a TCR clonal expansion and chaos score was defined as the ratio of F50 clonal expansion to chaos observed in the TCRdist matrix. Welch's t-statistics and random forest were used to reduce the features to about 14 V-J combinations, which were then used as input to a naive Bayes classifier. The similarity between thyroid and blood repertoires was quantified using the Morisita-Horn index. The public reads were quality trimmed at Q25 with fastp and then assembled into clones with MiXCR by TCRdb, keeping productive beta chains. Duplicate CDR3 protein sequences are folded into a single record with the most common DNA and genes. The V and J calls come from TCRdb's annotation, not from the publication. Counted in this sample were hundreds of thousands of distinct CDR3 sequences; 35% to 50% of them appeared once. Of the sample, about 40% is held by the ten largest clones.

Patients with ophthalmopathy had moderately to severely active disease, with a Clinical Activity Score of 3 or more, a NOSPECS grade of 4 or more, and a disease duration of less than 3 months. Patients with other autoimmune diseases, uncontrolled infections, pregnancy or lactation were excluded from the study. Diagnosis was based on clinical symptoms, serum thyroxine, TRAb, thyroid ultrasound and orbital computed tomography. PBMCs were isolated from roughly 10 ml of fresh peripheral blood by Ficoll-Paque density gradient centrifugation. Total RNA was extracted with Trizol reagent and quality-checked on an Agilent 2100 Bioanalyzer. The sample comes from a study of Graves' ophthalmopathy and Graves' hyperthyroidism (dated by TCRdb to 2017 to 2018). As for the study more broadly: Peripheral blood was collected at initial diagnosis, prior to any treatment. To explore V-J signatures that distinguish ophthalmopathy from hyperthyroidism, a discovery set of more than 90 patients was enrolled, made up of 43 with ophthalmopathy and fewer than 60 with stable hyperthyroidism. For independent validation, a separate cohort was made up of 18 to 20 hyperthyroidism patients plus 17 patients who later progressed from hyperthyroidism to ophthalmopathy. The study used TCR beta repertoire signatures to distinguish Graves' ophthalmopathy from Graves' hyperthyroidism and to predict progression to ophthalmopathy. In total, 135 blood samples were TCR-sequenced: 43 ophthalmopathy, around 75 hyperthyroidism and some 17 hyperthyroidism-to-ophthalmopathy patients. Once sampling was done, hyperthyroidism patients were given methimazole at a starting dose of 30 mg daily, while ophthalmopathy patients were given high-dose intravenous methylprednisolone. In 6 or 7 hyperthyroidism patients, T-cell repertoires of thyroid tissue and blood were compared. The investigation overall reported the following: No statistical method was used to predetermine the sample size, and group allocation was not hidden from the investigators. The 13-signature model separated ophthalmopathy from stable hyperthyroidism with roughly 89% sensitivity and 81.08% specificity in cross-validation, and 80%/75% in the test set. Most expanded thyroid clonotypes with a frequency above 0.001 also appeared in blood, which suggests that blood repertoires may reflect the immune response in the thyroid. In validation, the model predicted ophthalmopathy progression with about 64% sensitivity and roughly 72% specificity; 12 predicted patients were CT-confirmed with GO in a median of around 6.5 months.

The germline ends are 23 bases apart after V is trimmed by 6 bases and J by 2 bases. The CDR3 runs 17 residues from the cysteine to the phenylalanine. The retained sequence is limited to the CDR3, 51 bases, with the frame set at the first base. Based on the germline V gene, the CDR1 and CDR2 sequences are SGHTA and FQGNSA. The clonotype originates from an adult man with Graves' ophthalmopathy. In this chain, TRBV7-2 is recombined with TRBJ2-7; the D gene is perhaps TRBD1, on 6 matching bases. Sequenced material: peripheral blood. Read as DNA, the sequence is TGTGCCAGCAGTCCCGACGCTCGCTACAGGGTTCCCTACGAGCAGTACTTC. Its translation is CASSPDARYRVPYEQYF.